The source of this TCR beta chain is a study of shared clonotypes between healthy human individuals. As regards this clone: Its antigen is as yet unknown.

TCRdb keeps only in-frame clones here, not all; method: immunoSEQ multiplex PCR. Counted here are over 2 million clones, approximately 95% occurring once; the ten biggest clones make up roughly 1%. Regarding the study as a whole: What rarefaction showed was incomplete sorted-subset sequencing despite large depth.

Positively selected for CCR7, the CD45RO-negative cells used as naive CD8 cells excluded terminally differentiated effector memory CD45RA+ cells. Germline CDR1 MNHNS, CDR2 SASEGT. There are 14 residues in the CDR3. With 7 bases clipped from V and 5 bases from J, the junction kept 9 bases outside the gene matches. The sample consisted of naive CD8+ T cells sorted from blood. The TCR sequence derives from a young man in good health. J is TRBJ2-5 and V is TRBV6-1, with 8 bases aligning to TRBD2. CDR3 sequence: CASMKTSARETQYF. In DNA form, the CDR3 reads TGTGCCAGCATGAAGACTAGCGCGAGGGAGACCCAGTACTTC.